Following are 30 T cell receptor beta chains from one sample sequenced in a study of blood T cell repertoires in COVID-19. Clones were sequenced by immunoSEQ multiplex PCR, and TCRdb holds only the in-frame ones, with some missing. In the table there are roughly 200,000 clones, 80% to 90% of which are singletons. The sequenced material came from peripheral blood. Receptor source: a woman between 70 and 85 years old with active or convalescent COVID-19.

V is TRBV28 and J is TRBJ2-5; TRBD2 matches at 8 bases. The CDR3 spans 14 residues. Germline V gene sequence: CDR1 MDHEN, CDR2 SYDVKM. V lost 2 bases and J lost 5; bases outside the gene matches: 4. The CDR3 region is CASSLSGRGETQYF. As DNA, the CDR3 is TGTGCCAGCAGTTTAAGCGGGAGAGGGGAGACCCAGTACTTC. The full variable domain, with the rest looked up from reference TRBV28 and TRBJ2-5, is DVKVTQSSRYLVKRTGEKVFLECVQDMDHENMFWYRQDPGLGLRLIYFSYDVKMKEKGDIPEGYSVSREKKERFSLILESASTNQTSMYLCASSLSGRGETQYFGPGTRLLVL.

The rearrangement links TRBV18 to TRBJ1-6, with D perhaps matching TRBD1 (5 bases). The V end was cut by 3 bases, the J end by 1 base, with 16 bases between. This CDR3 region has 18 residues. Germline-derived CDR1 and CDR2 are KGHSH and LQKENI. The chain's CDR3 is CASSPLPQGGSYNSPLHF. For the CDR3, the DNA is TGTGCCAGCTCACCCCTTCCCCAGGGAGGATCCTATAATTCACCCCTCCACTTT.

This clone has just one count. The chain links TRBV19 to TRBJ2-2; TRBD1 is a possible D gene (5 bases). Germline assignment: CDR1 LNHDA and CDR2 SQIVND (reference sequence). V lost 4 bases to trimming and J lost 0 bases, with 12 bases between them. The CDR3 runs 16 residues. This chain's CDR3 is CASSNTGTANTGELFF. For the CDR3, the DNA is TGTGCCAGTAGTAACACAGGAACCGCGAACACCGGGGAGCTGTTTTTT.

The chain couples TRBV19 to TRBJ2-2; TRBD1 agrees at 8 bases. V lost 5 bases to trimming and J lost 4 bases; unmatched junction nucleotides: 18. This CDR3 has 19 residues. Germline V CDR1 and CDR2: LNHDA, SQIVND (reference sequence). The DNA for the CDR3 is TGTGCCAGTAGTCTACTACCGCTCAGGGGGCGACGTGGCACCGGGGAGCTGTTTTTT. The encoded protein is CASSLLPLRGRRGTGELFF.

The chain combines TRBV28 with TRBJ2-1; tentative D call: TRBD2 (6 bases). Germline values: CDR1 MDHEN, CDR2 SYDVKM. The CDR3 is 15 residues long. V lost 6 bases to trimming and J lost 10 bases, with 22 bases between them. CDR3 bases: TGTGCCAGCAGCCAATACGGGGCGGGGCCATTGGAGCAGTTCTTC. Its translation: CASSQYGAGPLEQFF.

The rearrangement joins TRBV28 to TRBJ2-3, with D possibly TRBD2 on 6 matching bases. Trimming stripped 2 bases from V and 1 base from J, with 10 bases between. The CDR3 has 15 residues. Germline-derived CDR1 and CDR2 are MDHEN and SYDVKM. This CDR3 is CASSLGGSGTDTQYF. Written as DNA, the CDR3 is TGTGCCAGCAGTTTAGGGGGGTCGGGCACAGATACGCAGTATTTT.

The rearrangement joins TRBV5-4 to TRBJ2-2; 15 positions match TRBD2. This CDR3 has 17 residues. The V gene's germline CDR1 is SGHNT and CDR2 YYREEE (reference sequence). The V and J ends lost 4 bases and 5 bases, in that order; junction bases with no gene match: 6. Written as DNA, the CDR3 is TGTGCCAGCAGCCCGGGACTAGCGGGGGGAAGGACCGGGGAGCTGTTTTTT. Translation: CASSPGLAGGRTGELFF.

The chain has TRBV19 and TRBJ1-6, with D perhaps TRBD1 (6 bases). Germline-derived CDR1 and CDR2 are LNHDA and SQIVND (reference sequence). Deletions cut 5 bases from V and 6 bases from J, with 14 bases between. The CDR3 has 15 amino acids. Here the CDR3 reads CASSSGARINSPLHF. The CDR3 DNA sequence: TGTGCCAGTAGTTCAGGGGCGAGAATTAATTCACCCCTCCACTTT.

The J gene is TRBJ2-5, the V gene TRBV5-1; no definite D call. The CDR3 sequence is 13 residues long. V was pared by 1 base and J by 3 bases, with 7 bases between. Germline CDR1 and CDR2: SGHRS and YFSETQ. The CDR3 sequence: CASSLMIEETQYF. The CDR3 coding sequence is TGCGCCAGCAGCTTGATGATAGAAGAGACCCAGTACTTC. The full variable domain, completed using reference TRBV5-1 and TRBJ2-5, is KAGVTQTPRYLIKTRGQQVTLSCSPISGHRSVSWYQQTPGQGLQFLFEYFSETQRNKGNFPGRFSGRQFSNSRSEMNVSTLELGDSALYLCASSLMIEETQYFGPGTRLLVL.

The CDR3 coding sequence is TGTGCCACCAGCAGAGATCGGGGGGTGGGCAATGAGCAGTTCTTC. Protein sequence: CATSRDRGVGNEQFF. The chain has TRBV15 and TRBJ2-1, with 7 nucleotides matching TRBD2. The trim removed 0 bases at V and 6 bases at J, leaving 5 bases unmatched. Germline values: CDR1 LNHNV, CDR2 YYDKDF (reference sequence). The CDR3 totals 15 residues.

V is TRBV30 and J is TRBJ1-2, with D possibly being TRBD1 (6 bases). CDR3 length: 15 amino acids. Germline-derived CDR1 and CDR2 are GTSNPN and SVGIG (reference sequence). V shed 0 bases and J shed 9 bases, with 20 bases lying between them. This CDR3 is CAWSVGRGTSTSYTF. The CDR3 region has the DNA TGTGCCTGGAGTGTAGGAAGGGGGACCAGTACCAGCTACACCTTC.

About this clone itself: At one end, the junction sequence differs from germline, possibly due to a read error. This chain joins TRBV5-1 and TRBJ1-2, with 9 bases aligning to TRBD1. The CDR3 runs 14 residues. CDR1 is SGHRS and CDR2 is YFSETQ in the germline V gene. DNA for the CDR3: TGCGCCAGCAGAATACAGGGGGCCCTAAATGGGTACACCTTC. This codes for CASRIQGALNGYTF.

The chain carries TRBV30 and TRBJ2-7; 8 bases match TRBD2. CDR1 is GTSNPN and CDR2 is SVGIG in the germline V gene (reference sequence). V trimming: 1 base; J trimming: 5 bases; junction bases outside the gene matches: 10. The CDR3 consists of 15 residues. CDR3 sequence (DNA): TGTGCCTGGAGTGCGGGGGGGGCGGGAAACCACGAGCAGTACTTC. It translates to CAWSAGGAGNHEQYF. Supplemented by reference TRBV30 and TRBJ2-7, the full variable domain reads SQTIHQWPATLVQPVGSPLSLECTVEGTSNPNLYWYRQAAGRGLQLLFYSVGIGQISSEVPQNLSASRPQDRQFILSSKKLLLSDSGFYLCAWSAGGAGNHEQYFGPGTRLTVT.

The chain couples TRBV5-1 to TRBJ2-7, with 7 bases aligning to TRBD2. Germline CDR1 is SGHRS and CDR2 is YFSETQ. The CDR3 sequence is 18 residues long. The J segment lost 0 bases and the V segment lost 4 bases, leaving 16 bases of the junction unmatched. The CDR3 is CASSGGSRDYLYSYEQYF. Here the CDR3 DNA reads TGCGCCAGCAGCGGGGGGAGTCGGGACTACCTCTACTCCTACGAGCAGTACTTC.

The chain combines TRBV6-5 with TRBJ2-7, with D hard to call. Deletions cut 6 bases from V and 0 bases from J, with 9 bases between. Germline V gene lookup returns CDR1 MNHEY and CDR2 SVGAGI. This CDR3 comprises 13 residues. The CDR3 DNA sequence: TGTGCCAGCAGCTACCGAGCCTCCTACGAGCAGTACTTC. This translates into CASSYRASYEQYF.

In DNA form, the CDR3 reads TGTGCCAGCATTAGCGTAGCGATCACAAAGGGCCACGAGCAGTACTTC. Protein sequence: CASISVAITKGHEQYF. V is TRBV2 and J is TRBJ2-7, with D maybe TRBD2 (5 bases). The CDR3 totals 16 residues. Trimming took 7 bases from V and 5 from J, leaving 24 bases between them. Looked up from germline, CDR1 is SNHLY and CDR2 is FYNNEI.

The chain has TRBV6-5 and TRBJ2-6; 8 bases line up with TRBD1. Trimming cost V 7 bases and J 3 bases; bases outside gene matches: 5. Looked up from germline, CDR1 is MNHEY and CDR2 is SVGAGI. The CDR3 has 15 residues. CDR3 region: CASTSGGYGANVLTF. The DNA for the CDR3 is TGTGCCAGCACTTCAGGGGGCTATGGGGCCAACGTCCTGACTTTC.

This chain links TRBV15 with TRBJ2-2; 7 bases line up with TRBD1. Germline CDR1 is LNHNV and CDR2 is YYDKDF (reference sequence). The junction had 5 bases not matched to a gene; V was cut back by 1 base and J by 3 bases. This CDR3 contains 16 residues. For the CDR3, the DNA is TGTGCCACCAGCAGAGGGCAGGGGGTCCACACCGGGGAGCTGTTTTTT. The encoded protein is CATSRGQGVHTGELFF.

The chain couples TRBV5-1 to TRBJ2-1; 7 bases map to TRBD2. V was clipped by 0 bases and J by 4 bases; unmatched bases: 4. Germline assignment: CDR1 SGHRS and CDR2 YFSETQ. The CDR3 consists of 15 residues. This chain's CDR3 is CASSLVASGYNEQFF. CDR3 nucleotide sequence: TGCGCCAGCAGCTTGGTAGCTAGCGGTTACAATGAGCAGTTCTTC.

This chain joins TRBV7-9 and TRBJ1-1; D may be TRBD1 (5 bases). Germline values: CDR1 SEHNR, CDR2 FQNEAQ (reference sequence). V lost 5 bases and J 1 base, leaving 14 bases between the germline ends. The CDR3 is 15 amino acids. CDR3 loop: CASSRGTTGNTEAFF. CDR3 nucleotide sequence: TGTGCCAGCAGCCGCGGAACCACAGGGAACACTGAAGCTTTCTTT.

The genes are TRBV6-5 and TRBJ2-1; D perhaps matches TRBD2 (6 bases). CDR1 and CDR2 from the germline V gene are MNHEY and SVGAGI. This CDR3 contains 15 residues. Trimming pared 6 bases from V and 8 bases from J, leaving 20 bases between. The CDR3 DNA sequence: TGTGCCAGCAGCTCGGGCGGGGAAAAAAGTGATGAGCAGTTCTTC. Translation gives CASSSGGEKSDEQFF.

This clone was counted a few times. The chain combines TRBV6-6 with TRBJ1-1, with D perhaps TRBD1 (6 bases). The CDR3 loop spans 15 amino acids. The V end was cut by 0 bases, the J end by 0 bases, with 8 bases between. Per germline, CDR1 MNHNY and CDR2 SVGAGI (reference sequence). The CDR3 DNA reads TGTGCCAGCAGTTACTCGGGGGGGCTGAACACTGAAGCTTTCTTT. Translating gives CASSYSGGLNTEAFF.

The rearrangement joins TRBV5-5 to TRBJ1-1; D is unresolved. From germline, CDR1 is SGHKS and CDR2 YYEKEE (reference sequence). This CDR3 has 13 residues. V lost 2 bases and J 8 bases, leaving 13 bases between the germline ends. The CDR3 nucleotides read TGTGCCAGCAGCTTCTTGTTGCGAGGGGAAGCTTTCTTT. Translating gives CASSFLLRGEAFF.

This chain connects TRBV9 to TRBJ2-1, with TRBD2 identical over 8 bases. The CDR3 consists of 18 residues. Trimming at V came to 2 bases and at J to 6 bases, leaving 16 bases not matched to a gene. Germline CDR1 reads SGDLS; CDR2 reads YYNGEE. CDR3 nucleotides: TGTGCCAGCAGCGTGAGCGGGGGCGAGAGGGTAGGGGGCAATGAGCAGTTCTTC. Translating gives CASSVSGGERVGGNEQFF.

Only a few counts were recorded for this clone. The genes are TRBV5-4 and TRBJ1-2; maybe TRBD1 (5 bases). V lost 2 bases, J lost 4 bases, and 18 bases lay in between. The germline gives CDR1 SGHNT, CDR2 YYREEE (reference sequence). The CDR3 consists of 16 residues. The CDR3 loop reads CASSFKLGASGYGYTF. The CDR3 bases are TGTGCCAGCAGCTTCAAGCTTGGGGCCTCGGGCTATGGCTACACCTTC.

This chain links TRBV5-1 with TRBJ2-3; D ambiguous. CDR1 and CDR2 (germline): SGHRS, YFSETQ. The CDR3 length is 14 residues. Deletions cut 0 bases from V and 2 bases from J, with 7 bases between. The CDR3, as DNA: TGCGCCAGCAGCTTGGCTGGAGACACAGATACGCAGTATTTT. It encodes CASSLAGDTDTQYF.

The chain uses TRBV9 and TRBJ2-3, with no clear D. The V end lost 4 bases, the J end lost 4 bases, and 4 bases lay between the germline ends. Per germline, CDR1 SGDLS and CDR2 YYNGEE. CDR3 length: 11 residues. The DNA for the CDR3 is TGTGCCAGCAGCTCCTCAGATACGCAGTATTTT. Translation gives CASSSSDTQYF.

This rearrangement joins TRBV30 to TRBJ2-5; 11 positions match TRBD2. The V segment lost 5 bases and the J segment 5 bases; nucleotides outside the gene matches: 1. Germline CDR1 and CDR2: GTSNPN and SVGIG (reference sequence). This CDR3 spans 12 amino acids. CDR3 protein: CAWGTSGETQYF. CDR3 sequence (DNA): TGTGCCTGGGGGACTAGCGGCGAGACCCAGTACTTC.

The chain links TRBV6-6 to TRBJ2-1, with 8 bases fitting TRBD2. CDR3 length: 15 residues. Trimming cost V 2 bases and J 3 bases; bases outside gene matches: 3. Germline V CDR1 and CDR2: MNHNY, SVGAGI (reference sequence). As DNA, the CDR3 is TGTGCCAGCAGTTACGAGGGACTAGGCTACAATGAGCAGTTCTTC. This sequence encodes CASSYEGLGYNEQFF.

This clone was found once. CDR3 nucleotides: TGTGCCAGCAGTTTATTCCAGGGCCCACTGGAGACCCAGTACTTC. As protein: CASSLFQGPLETQYF. The rearrangement links TRBV27 to TRBJ2-5; maybe TRBD1 (5 bases). The germline V gene encodes CDR1 MNHEY and CDR2 SMNVEV (reference sequence). Trimming removed 1 base from V and 5 bases from J, with 14 bases in between. CDR3 length equals 15 residues.